Described below is a single T cell receptor beta chain sequence and its context. Antigen specificity is unknown. Assay: immunoSEQ multiplex PCR; the TCRdb copy retains only in-frame clones and omits some. The sample includes 100,000 to 140,000 clones, 91% of them seen just once. This record belongs to a study of OX40 agonist ivuxolimab in advanced cancers. Study in general: Patients receiving dose escalation had hepatocellular carcinoma, melanoma, renal cell or head and neck cancer. Previous treatment with anti-PD-1, anti-PD-L1 or anti-CTLA-4 therapy was allowed; about 37% had received some. Findings of the study overall: Expanded peripheral T-cell antigen specificity went undetermined.

CDR3 length equals 11 residues. The V gene's germline CDR1 is GTSNPN and CDR2 SVGIG (reference sequence). The V end was cut by 0 bases, the J end by 9 bases, with 9 bases between. The clonotype originates from an adult with an advanced solid tumor such as melanoma, head and neck, liver or kidney cancer. The input for sequencing was CD4+ or CD8+ T cells sorted from blood, taken in a trial of the OX40 agonist ivuxolimab. This rearrangement joins TRBV30 to TRBJ2-7, with D maybe TRBD2 (6 bases). The DNA of the CDR3 is TGTGCCTGGAGTGTACGGGGGTGGCAGTACTTC. Its protein product is CAWSVRGWQYF.